These 7 T cell receptor beta chains were all obtained from the same sample, sequenced in a study of regulatory T cells in long-lasting Graves disease. Researchers made TCR beta libraries by using iRepertoire HTBI primers and running Arm-PCR on CDR3 regions. From the multiplex PCR reads, TCRdb called clonotypes with MiXCR, one entry per CDR3 protein. The sample contains more than 350,000 distinct CDR3 sequences, approximately 15% of which appear only once. The time point here: newly diagnosed GD, antithyroid drugs for less than 3 months. The authors made the TCR library using RNA they extracted from PBMCs. These data were also reused for a study on T cells in Graves' hyperthyroidism and ophthalmopathy.

This material consisted of peripheral blood mononuclear cells (PBMCs), taken at new diagnosis, from a patient treated with antithyroid drugs. The receptors were gathered from a woman aged 25 to 39 with Graves disease.

On this clonotype itself: The likely explanation is a read error, given a far larger clone one base away. This rearrangement joins TRBV7-2 to TRBJ2-4; 7 positions agree with TRBD1. J gave up 6 bases and V 4 bases, and 9 bases lay outside the gene matches. Germline CDR1 reads SGHTA; CDR2 reads FQGNSA. This CDR3 region has 15 residues. The DNA of the CDR3 is TGTGCCAGCAGCTCACTAACAGGGGAGCGAAACATTCAGTACTTC. This encodes CASSSLTGERNIQYF.

This clonotype was detected only a few times. The chain uses TRBV6-1 and TRBJ2-7; unclear D gene. The CDR3 is 13 amino acids. Germline values: CDR1 MNHNS, CDR2 SASEGT. With 5 bases removed from V and 3 bases from J, the gap between germline ends came to 11 bases. The CDR3 loop reads CASSTLGNYEQYF. As DNA, the CDR3 is TGTGCCAGCAGTACCCTGGGGAACTACGAGCAGTACTTC.

The chain is built from TRBV29-1 and TRBJ2-5; D call uncertain. The V and J ends lost 4 bases and 2 bases respectively, with 8 bases between them. The germline gives CDR1 SQVTM, CDR2 ANQGSEA. CDR3 length: 12 amino acids. CDR3 loop: CSVAHQQETQYF. The CDR3, as DNA: TGCAGCGTTGCACACCAACAAGAGACCCAGTACTTC.

This clonotype has only a few counts. The chain recombines TRBV11-2 with TRBJ2-3; TRBD2 is a possible D gene (5 bases). The CDR3 runs 12 residues. The ends were cut back, 0 bases at V and 9 bases at J, with 7 bases in the middle. Germline V gene lookup returns CDR1 SGHAT and CDR2 FQNNGV. Written as DNA, the CDR3 is TGTGCCAGCAGCTTAGACGAGGGAACGCAGTATTTT. This gives the protein CASSLDEGTQYF.

The chain links TRBV20-1 to TRBJ2-4; TRBD1 matches at 7 bases. This CDR3 has 15 amino acids. The germline V gene encodes CDR1 DFQATT and CDR2 SNEGSKA (reference sequence). The V segment lost 4 bases and the J segment 8 bases; nucleotides outside the gene matches: 14. CDR3 DNA sequence: TGCAGTGCTATCGGGACAGCCATTCCCGGGTACATTCAGTACTTC. Its translation is CSAIGTAIPGYIQYF.

This clonotype was observed many times. V is TRBV7-9 and J is TRBJ2-7; 7 positions agree with TRBD1. V lost 5 bases and J lost 3; bases outside the gene matches: 10. Germline V CDR1 and CDR2: SEHNR, FQNEAQ (reference sequence). CDR3 size: 15 residues. Here the CDR3 DNA reads TGTGCCAGCAGCGCTGGGACAGCCACGAACTACGAGCAGTACTTC. It codes for CASSAGTATNYEQYF.

As for this clonotype: A single base separates this from a much larger clone, so it may be a read error. This chain links TRBV20-1 with TRBJ2-1; 12 bases are a match to TRBD2. Germline CDR1 DFQATT, CDR2 SNEGSKA (reference sequence). This CDR3 contains 15 residues. CDR3 DNA sequence: TGCAGTGCTGGAATGACTAGCGGGAGCCCCAATAAGCAGTTCTTC. This translates into CSAGMTSGSPNKQFF.